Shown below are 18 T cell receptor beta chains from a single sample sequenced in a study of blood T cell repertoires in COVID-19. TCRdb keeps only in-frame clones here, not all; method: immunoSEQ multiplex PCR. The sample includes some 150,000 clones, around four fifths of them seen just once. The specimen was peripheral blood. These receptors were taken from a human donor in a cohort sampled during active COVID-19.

The DNA of the CDR3 is TGTGCCAGCAGCCAAACAGGGGGCGAGATAGACGGCTACACCTTC. Translating it yields CASSQTGGEIDGYTF. The chain couples TRBV3-1 (or the pseudogene TRBV3-2) to TRBJ1-2; 9 positions agree with TRBD1. Germline CDR1 and CDR2: LGHDT and YNNKEL (reference sequence). The CDR3 spans 15 residues. The V gene end was trimmed by 2 bases and the J gene end by 8 bases; junction bases not matched to a gene: 9.

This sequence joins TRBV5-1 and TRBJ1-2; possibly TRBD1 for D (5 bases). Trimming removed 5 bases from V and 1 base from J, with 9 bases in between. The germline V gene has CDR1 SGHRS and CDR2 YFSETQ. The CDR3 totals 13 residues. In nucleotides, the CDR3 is TGCGCCAGCAGTTACGACAGTAACTATGGCTACACCTTC. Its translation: CASSYDSNYGYTF.

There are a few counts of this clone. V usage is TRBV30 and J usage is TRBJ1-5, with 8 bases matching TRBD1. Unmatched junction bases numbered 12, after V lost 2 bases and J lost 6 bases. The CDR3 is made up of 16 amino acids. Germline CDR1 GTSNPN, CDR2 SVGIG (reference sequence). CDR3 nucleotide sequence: TGTGCCTGGAGTACCCCAGGACAGGGAGGCTCTCAGCCCCAGCATTTT. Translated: CAWSTPGQGGSQPQHF.

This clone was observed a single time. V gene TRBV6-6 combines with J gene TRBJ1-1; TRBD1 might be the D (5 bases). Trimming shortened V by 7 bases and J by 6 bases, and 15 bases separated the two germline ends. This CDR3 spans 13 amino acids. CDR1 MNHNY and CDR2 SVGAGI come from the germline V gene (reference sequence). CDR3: CASTNGGFPEAFF. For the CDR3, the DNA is TGTGCCAGCACCAACGGGGGGTTTCCTGAAGCTTTCTTT.

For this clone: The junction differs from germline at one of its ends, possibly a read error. The CDR3: CARSEGAGGYGYTF. CDR3 sequence (DNA): TGCGCCCGCAGCGAGGGGGCAGGGGGCTATGGCTACACCTTC. The chain links TRBV5-1 to TRBJ1-2; 7 positions match TRBD1. Germline V gene data show CDR1 as SGHRS and CDR2 as YFSETQ. The CDR3 sequence is 14 residues long.

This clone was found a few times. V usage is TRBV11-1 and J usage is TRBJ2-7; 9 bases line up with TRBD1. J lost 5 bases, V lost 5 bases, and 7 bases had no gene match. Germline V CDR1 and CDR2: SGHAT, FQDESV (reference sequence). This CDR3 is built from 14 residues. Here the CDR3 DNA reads TGTGCCAGCAGCGCCCGGGACAGGGACCACGAGCAGTACTTC. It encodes CASSARDRDHEQYF.

CDR3 bases: TGTGCCAGCAGCTTAGGCCCGGGAGAAGGCAATGAGCAGTTCTTC. This gives the protein CASSLGPGEGNEQFF. The chain has TRBV7-2 and TRBJ2-1; D is possibly TRBD2 (6 bases). The CDR3 is 15 amino acids. V gave up 1 base and J gave up 6 bases, with 13 bases separating them. The germline V gene has CDR1 SGHTA and CDR2 FQGNSA.

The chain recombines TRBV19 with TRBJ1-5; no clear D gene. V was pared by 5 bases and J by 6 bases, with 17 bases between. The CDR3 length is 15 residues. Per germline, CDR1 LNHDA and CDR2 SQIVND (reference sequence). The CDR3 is CASSPQPLGRQPQHF. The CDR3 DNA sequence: TGTGCCAGTAGTCCCCAACCTTTGGGCCGTCAGCCCCAGCATTTT.

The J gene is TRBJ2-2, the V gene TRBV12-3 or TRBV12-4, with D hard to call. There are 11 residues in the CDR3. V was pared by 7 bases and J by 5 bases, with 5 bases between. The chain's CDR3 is CASTLTGELFF. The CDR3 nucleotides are TGTGCCAGCACCCTGACCGGGGAGCTGTTTTTT.

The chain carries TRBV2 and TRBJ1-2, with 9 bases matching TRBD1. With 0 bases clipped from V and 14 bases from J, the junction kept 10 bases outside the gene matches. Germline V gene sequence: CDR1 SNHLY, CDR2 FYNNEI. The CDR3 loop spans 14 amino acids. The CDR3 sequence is CASSEAGGTGPRTF. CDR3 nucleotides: TGTGCCAGCAGTGAAGCGGGGGGGACAGGGCCAAGAACCTTC.

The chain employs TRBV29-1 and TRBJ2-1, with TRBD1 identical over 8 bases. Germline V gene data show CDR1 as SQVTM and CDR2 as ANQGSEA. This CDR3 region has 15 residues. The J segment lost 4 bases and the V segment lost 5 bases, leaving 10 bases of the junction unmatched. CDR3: CSVNGGTGGYNEQFF. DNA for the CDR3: TGCAGCGTTAATGGGGGAACAGGGGGGTACAATGAGCAGTTCTTC.

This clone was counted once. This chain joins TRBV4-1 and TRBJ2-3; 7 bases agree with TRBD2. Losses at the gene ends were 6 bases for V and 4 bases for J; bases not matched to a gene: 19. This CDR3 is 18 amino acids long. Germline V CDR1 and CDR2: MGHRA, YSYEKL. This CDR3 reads CASRHPPGGPLRADTQYF. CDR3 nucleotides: TGCGCCAGCAGACACCCGCCGGGGGGACCCCTTCGGGCAGATACGCAGTATTTT.

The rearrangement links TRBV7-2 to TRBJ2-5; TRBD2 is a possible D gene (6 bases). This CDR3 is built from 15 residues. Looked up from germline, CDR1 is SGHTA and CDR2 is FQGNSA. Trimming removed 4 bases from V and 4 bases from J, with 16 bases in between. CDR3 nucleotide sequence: TGTGCCAGCAGCTCCAGAACCGGGGGAAGAGAGACCCAGTACTTC. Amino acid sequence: CASSSRTGGRETQYF.

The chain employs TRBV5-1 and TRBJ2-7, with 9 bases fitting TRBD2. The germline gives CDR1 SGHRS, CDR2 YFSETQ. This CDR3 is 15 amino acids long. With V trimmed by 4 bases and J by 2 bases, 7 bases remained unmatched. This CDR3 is CASSPSLAGPYEQYV. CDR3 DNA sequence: TGCGCCAGCAGCCCGTCGCTAGCGGGGCCCTACGAGCAGTACGTC.

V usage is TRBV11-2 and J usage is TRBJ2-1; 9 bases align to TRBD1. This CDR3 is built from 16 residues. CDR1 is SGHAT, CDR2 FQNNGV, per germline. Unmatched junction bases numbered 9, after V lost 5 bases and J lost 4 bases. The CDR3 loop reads CASSPGQGWLYNEQFF. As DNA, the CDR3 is TGTGCCAGCAGCCCTGGACAGGGGTGGCTTTACAATGAGCAGTTCTTC.

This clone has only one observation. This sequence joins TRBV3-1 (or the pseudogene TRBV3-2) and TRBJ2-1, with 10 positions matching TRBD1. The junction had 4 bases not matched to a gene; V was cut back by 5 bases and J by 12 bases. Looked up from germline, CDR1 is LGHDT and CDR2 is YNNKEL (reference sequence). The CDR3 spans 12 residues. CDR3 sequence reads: CASSDRTGGQFF. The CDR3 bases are TGTGCCAGCAGCGACCGGACAGGGGGGCAGTTCTTC.

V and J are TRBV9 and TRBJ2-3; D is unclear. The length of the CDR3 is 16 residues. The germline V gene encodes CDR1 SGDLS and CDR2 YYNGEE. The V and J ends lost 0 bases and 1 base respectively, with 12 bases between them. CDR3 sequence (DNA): TGTGCCAGCAGCGTAGTCCCCCTTACAGGCACAGATACGCAGTATTTT. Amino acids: CASSVVPLTGTDTQYF.

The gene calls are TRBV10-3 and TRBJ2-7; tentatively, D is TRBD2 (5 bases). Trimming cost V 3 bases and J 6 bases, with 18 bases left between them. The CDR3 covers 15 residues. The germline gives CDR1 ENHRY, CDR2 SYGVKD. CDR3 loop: CAISDYEGYFSEQYV. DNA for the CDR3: TGTGCCATCAGTGATTACGAGGGATACTTCTCCGAGCAGTACGTC.